This TCR beta chain was retrieved from a study of blood T cell repertoires in COVID-19. Libraries were prepared by immunoSEQ multiplex PCR; TCRdb keeps only in-frame clonotypes and omits some of them. The data hold approximately 250,000 clones, with roughly 85% observed a single time. This TCR derives from a man between 45 and 60 years old with COVID-19, enrolled during active disease. The material sequenced was peripheral blood.

CDR3 sequence reads: CASSPDTTILSNQPQHF. CDR3 nucleotide sequence: TGTGCCAGCTCACCCGACACGACGATTCTGAGCAATCAGCCCCAGCATTTT. This sequence joins TRBV18 and TRBJ1-5; the D is unclear. The CDR3 contains 17 residues. Per the germline V gene, CDR1 is KGHSH and CDR2 is LQKENI. Deletions cut 3 bases from V and 1 base from J, with 16 bases between.